This T cell receptor beta chain is from a study of glioma-infiltrating T cells. Overall study findings and caveats: Only very few CDR3 sequences appeared in both tissue and blood. Gliomas, especially low-grade, showed above-expected tissue-blood divergence; non-neoplastic patients showed below.

Worth noting for this clonotype: What it binds is unknown.

TCR alpha and beta CDR3 regions were amplified from RNA using iRepertoire nested multiplex PCR. For one-step reverse transcription and amplification, about 85-400 ng of tissue mRNA or PBMC total RNA was used. TCRdb reanalysed the multiplex PCR reads using MiXCR and keeps one entry per CDR3 protein. The sample lists around 130,000 distinct CDR3 sequences; under 25% were seen once. Germline V gene sequence: CDR1 ENHRY, CDR2 SYGVKD. The CDR3 totals 13 residues. V was pared by 6 bases and J by 4 bases, with 11 bases between. This TCR came from a human donor with low-grade glioma or glioblastoma, undergoing nonglioma brain surgery, or in good health (not recorded which). This sequence joins TRBV10-3 and TRBJ2-3; no firm D call. The source material was glioma tissue, nonneoplastic brain tissue, or PBMCs (not recorded which). CDR3 bases: TGTGCCATCAGCCCCCATGAGGCAGATACGCAGTATTTT. It specifies CAISPHEADTQYF.